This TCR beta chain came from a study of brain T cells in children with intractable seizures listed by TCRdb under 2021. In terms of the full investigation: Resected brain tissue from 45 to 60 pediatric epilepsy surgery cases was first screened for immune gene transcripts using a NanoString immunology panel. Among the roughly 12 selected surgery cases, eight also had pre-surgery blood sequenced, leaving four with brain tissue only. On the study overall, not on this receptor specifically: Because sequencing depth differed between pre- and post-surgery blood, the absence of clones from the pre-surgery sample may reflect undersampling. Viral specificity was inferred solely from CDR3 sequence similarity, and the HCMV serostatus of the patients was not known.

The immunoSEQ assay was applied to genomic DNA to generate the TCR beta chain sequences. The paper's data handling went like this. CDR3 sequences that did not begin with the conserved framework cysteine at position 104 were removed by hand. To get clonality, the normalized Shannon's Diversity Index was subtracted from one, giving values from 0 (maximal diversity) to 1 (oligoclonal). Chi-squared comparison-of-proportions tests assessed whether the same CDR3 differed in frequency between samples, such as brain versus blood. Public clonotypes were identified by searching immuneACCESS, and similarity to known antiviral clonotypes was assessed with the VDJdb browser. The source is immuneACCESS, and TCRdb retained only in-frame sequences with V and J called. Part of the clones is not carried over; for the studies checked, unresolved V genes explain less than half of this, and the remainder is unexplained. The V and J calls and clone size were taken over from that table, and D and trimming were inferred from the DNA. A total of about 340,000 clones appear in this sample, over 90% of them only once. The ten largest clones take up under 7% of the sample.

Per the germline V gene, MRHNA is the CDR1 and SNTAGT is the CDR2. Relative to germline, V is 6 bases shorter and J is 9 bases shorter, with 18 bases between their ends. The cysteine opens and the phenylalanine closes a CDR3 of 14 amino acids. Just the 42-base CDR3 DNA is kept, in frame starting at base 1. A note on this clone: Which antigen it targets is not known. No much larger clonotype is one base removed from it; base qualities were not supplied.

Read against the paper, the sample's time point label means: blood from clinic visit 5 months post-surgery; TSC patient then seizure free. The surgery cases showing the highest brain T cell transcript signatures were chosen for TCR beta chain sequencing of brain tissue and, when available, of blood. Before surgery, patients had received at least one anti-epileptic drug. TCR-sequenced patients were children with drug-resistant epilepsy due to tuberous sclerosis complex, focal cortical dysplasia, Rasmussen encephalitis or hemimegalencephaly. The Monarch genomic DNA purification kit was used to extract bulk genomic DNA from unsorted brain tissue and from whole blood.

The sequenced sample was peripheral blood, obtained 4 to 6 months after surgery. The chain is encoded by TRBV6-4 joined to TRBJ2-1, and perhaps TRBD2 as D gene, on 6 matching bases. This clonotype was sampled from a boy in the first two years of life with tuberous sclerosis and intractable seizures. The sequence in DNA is TGTGCCAGCAGGCCCGGGAGTCCGCAACGTGAGCAGTTCTTC. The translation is CASRPGSPQREQFF.